A single sample gave rise to the 9 T cell receptor beta chains below, sequenced in a study of radiotherapy plus CTLA-4 blockade in lung cancer. Produced via immunoSEQ multiplex PCR; TCRdb's table is partial and in-frame only. There are some 110,000 clones in the sample; about 84% occur only once, and 2.4% lies in the top ten. This specimen consisted of peripheral blood, obtained from a patient treated with radiotherapy plus ipilimumab. The receptors were sampled from a human donor with non-small cell lung cancer that progressed on radiotherapy plus ipilimumab. Some clones in this sample may be carry-over from other donors' samples.

The chain has TRBV5-8 and TRBJ1-1, with D unresolved. Germline assignment: CDR1 SGHTS and CDR2 YDEGEE. The CDR3 extends over 13 amino acids. With 0 bases removed from V and 7 bases from J, the gap between germline ends came to 10 bases. The CDR3 DNA reads TGTGCCAGCAGCTTGGCGTGGGAATTTGAAGCTTTCTTT. Residues: CASSLAWEFEAFF.

This chain joins TRBV7-2 and TRBJ2-7, with TRBD2 as a possible D gene (5 bases). V lost 4 bases to trimming and J lost 6 bases, with 7 bases between them. The CDR3 contains 11 residues. The germline CDR1 and CDR2 sequences are SGHTA and FQGNSA. CDR3 protein: CASSYTSEQYF. The CDR3 DNA reads as TGTGCCAGCAGCTACACTAGCGAGCAGTACTTC.

This chain uses TRBV2 with TRBJ2-2; tentative D call: TRBD1 (6 bases). The germline V and J ends were trimmed by 7 bases and 4 bases, with 16 bases remaining between them. The CDR3 has 15 residues. Germline CDR1 and CDR2: SNHLY and FYNNEI. The CDR3 loop is CASTTGIGGTGELFF. The CDR3 nucleotides read TGTGCCAGCACTACAGGGATAGGTGGCACCGGGGAGCTGTTTTTT.

The chain combines TRBV7-2 with TRBJ1-2, with a weak D call TRBD1 (5 bases). The ends were cut back, 0 bases at V and 4 bases at J, with 9 bases in the middle. The CDR3 covers 14 residues. Per germline, CDR1 SGHTA and CDR2 FQGNSA. The DNA of the CDR3 is TGTGCCAGCAGCTTAGCGGGGCAGGCCTATGGCTACACCTTC. Protein product: CASSLAGQAYGYTF.

Remarks on this clone: Other DNA variants within this sample encode the same CDR3. This chain links TRBV5-1 with TRBJ2-7; D is ambiguous. CDR3 length: 13 amino acids. V was shortened by 0 bases and J by 3 bases, with 7 bases between the two germline ends. CDR1 and CDR2 (germline): SGHRS, YFSETQ. CDR3 sequence reads: CASSLEGGYEQYF. CDR3 in DNA: TGCGCCAGCAGCTTGGAGGGCGGCTACGAGCAGTACTTC.

This chain links TRBV7-8 with TRBJ1-6, with 8 bases matching TRBD1. This CDR3 has 16 amino acids. J lost 0 bases, V lost 6 bases, and 4 bases had no gene match. Germline loops: CDR1 SGHVS, CDR2 FQNEAQ. The CDR3 DNA sequence: TGTGCCAGCAGTTTGACAGGGGACTCCTATAATTCACCCCTCCACTTT. This codes for CASSLTGDSYNSPLHF.

V usage is TRBV27 and J usage is TRBJ2-2; D is unresolved. V was cut by 6 bases and J by 5 bases, with 13 bases left in between. This CDR3 contains 14 residues. Germline V lookup: CDR1 MNHEY, CDR2 SMNVEV (reference sequence). The chain's CDR3 is CASRTPSGTGELFF. CDR3 bases: TGTGCCAGCAGAACCCCTAGTGGGACCGGGGAGCTGTTTTTT.

The gene calls are TRBV6-5 and TRBJ1-2; D not resolved. V shed 11 bases and J shed 2 bases, with 12 bases lying between them. Germline assignment: CDR1 MNHEY and CDR2 SVGAGI. The CDR3 covers 12 residues. The CDR3 DNA reads as TGTGCCTCCAAGGAGTCGAACTATGGCTACACCTTC. This translates into CASKESNYGYTF.

The V gene is TRBV6-5, the J gene TRBJ2-2, with D unresolved. The germline CDR1 and CDR2 sequences are MNHEY and SVGAGI. There are 14 residues in the CDR3. V shed 0 bases and J shed 7 bases, with 9 bases lying between them. In DNA form, the CDR3 reads TGTGCCAGCAGTTACTCAGGGCGGTACGGGGAGCTGTTTTTT. Translated: CASSYSGRYGELFF.